The clone carrying this T cell receptor (beta chain) appeared once. This CDR3 is built from 17 residues. The ends were cut back, 0 bases at V and 4 bases at J, with 17 bases in the middle. Germline V gene sequence: CDR1 SGHDT, CDR2 YYEEEE. The data were obtained in a study of blood T cell repertoires in COVID-19. Study-level background: T cells, B-cell-depleted T cells, or PBMCs supplied cDNA or gDNA.

Original processing notes: Amplification of reference gene primers provided the estimated nucleated cell counts. Profiling relied on immunoSEQ multiplex PCR, and the TCRdb table lists in-frame clones only, not all of them. V, J and clone size were drawn from that table, and D and trimming were deduced from the DNA. The sample carries about 290,000 clones, roughly 90% recorded once. This chain uses TRBV5-6 with TRBJ1-3; D call uncertain. The TCR comes from a woman between 25 and 40 years old with active or convalescent COVID-19. Material for sequencing was peripheral blood. As DNA, the CDR3 is TGTGCCAGCAGCTTGGGGCAACTATCACTCGGAGGAAACACCATATATTTT. This encodes CASSLGQLSLGGNTIYF.